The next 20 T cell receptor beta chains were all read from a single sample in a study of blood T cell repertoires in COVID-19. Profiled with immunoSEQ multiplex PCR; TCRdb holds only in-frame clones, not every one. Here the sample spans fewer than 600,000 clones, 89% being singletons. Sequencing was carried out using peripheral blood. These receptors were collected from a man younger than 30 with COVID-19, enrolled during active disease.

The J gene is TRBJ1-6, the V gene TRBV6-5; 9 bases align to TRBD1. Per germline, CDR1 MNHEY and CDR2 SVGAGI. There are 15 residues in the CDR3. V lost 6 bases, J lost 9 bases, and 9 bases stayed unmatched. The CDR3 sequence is CASRSDRGESSPLHF. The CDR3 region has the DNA TGTGCCAGCAGATCCGACAGGGGGGAGAGTTCACCCCTCCACTTT.

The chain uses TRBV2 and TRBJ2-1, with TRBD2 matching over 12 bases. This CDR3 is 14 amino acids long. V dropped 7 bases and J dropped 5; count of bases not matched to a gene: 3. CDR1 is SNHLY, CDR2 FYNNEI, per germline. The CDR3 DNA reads TGTGCCAGCACTAGCGGGAGGGGAGACAATGAGCAGTTCTTC. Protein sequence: CASTSGRGDNEQFF.

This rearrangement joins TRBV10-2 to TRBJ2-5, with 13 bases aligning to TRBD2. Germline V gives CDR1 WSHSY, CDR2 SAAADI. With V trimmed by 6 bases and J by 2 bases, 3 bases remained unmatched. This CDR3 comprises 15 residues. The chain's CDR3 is CASRLGLAGQETQYF. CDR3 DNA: TGCGCCAGCAGATTGGGACTAGCGGGACAAGAGACCCAGTACTTC.

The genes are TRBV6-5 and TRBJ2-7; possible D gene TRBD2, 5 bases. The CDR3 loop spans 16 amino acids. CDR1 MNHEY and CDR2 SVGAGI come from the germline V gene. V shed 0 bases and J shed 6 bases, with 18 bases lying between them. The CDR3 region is CASSYSKSPSSVEQYF. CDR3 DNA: TGTGCCAGCAGTTACTCGAAATCTCCTAGCTCGGTCGAGCAGTACTTC.

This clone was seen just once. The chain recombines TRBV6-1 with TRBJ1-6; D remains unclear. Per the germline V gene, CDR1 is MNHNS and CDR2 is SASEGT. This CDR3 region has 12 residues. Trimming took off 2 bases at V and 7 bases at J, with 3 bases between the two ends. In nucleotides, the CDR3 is TGTGCCAGCAGTGAACTAAATTCACCCCTCCACTTT. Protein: CASSELNSPLHF.

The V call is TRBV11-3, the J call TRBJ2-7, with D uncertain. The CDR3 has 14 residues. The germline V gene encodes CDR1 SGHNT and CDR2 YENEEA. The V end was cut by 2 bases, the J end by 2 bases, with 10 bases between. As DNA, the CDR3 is TGTGCCAGCAGCTTAACTAAAACTCCCTACGAGCAGTACTTC. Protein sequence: CASSLTKTPYEQYF.

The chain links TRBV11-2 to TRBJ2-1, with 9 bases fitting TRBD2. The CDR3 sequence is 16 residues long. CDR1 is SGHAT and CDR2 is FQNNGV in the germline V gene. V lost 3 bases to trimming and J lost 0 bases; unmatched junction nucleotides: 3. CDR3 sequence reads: CASSFWRGGSYNEQFF. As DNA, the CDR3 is TGTGCCAGCAGCTTCTGGCGGGGGGGCTCCTACAATGAGCAGTTCTTC. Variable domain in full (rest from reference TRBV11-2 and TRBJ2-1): EAGVAQSPRYKIIEKRQSVAFWCNPISGHATLYWYQQILGQGPKLLIQFQNNGVVDDSQLPKDRFSAERLKGVDSTLKIQPAKLEDSAVYLCASSFWRGGSYNEQFFGPGTRLTVL.

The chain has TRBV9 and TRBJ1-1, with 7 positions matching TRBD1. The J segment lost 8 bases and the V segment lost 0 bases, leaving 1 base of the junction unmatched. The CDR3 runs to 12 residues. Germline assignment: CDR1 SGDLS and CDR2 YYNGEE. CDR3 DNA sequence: TGTGCCAGCAGCGTAGAAGGGGGCGAAGCTTTCTTT. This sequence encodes CASSVEGGEAFF.

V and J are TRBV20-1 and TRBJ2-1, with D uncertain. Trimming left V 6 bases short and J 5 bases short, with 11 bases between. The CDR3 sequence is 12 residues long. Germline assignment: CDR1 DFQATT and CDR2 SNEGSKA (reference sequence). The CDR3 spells CSASLVNNEQFF. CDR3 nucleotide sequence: TGCAGTGCAAGTCTAGTTAACAATGAGCAGTTCTTC.

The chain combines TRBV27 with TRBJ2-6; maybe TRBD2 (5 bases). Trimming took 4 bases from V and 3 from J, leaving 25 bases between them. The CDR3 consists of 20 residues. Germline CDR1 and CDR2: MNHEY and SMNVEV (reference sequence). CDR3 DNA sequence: TGTGCCAGCAGTTCTGTGATTTTCGGGGAATGGCAGCTTGGGGCCAACGTCCTGACTTTC. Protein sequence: CASSSVIFGEWQLGANVLTF.

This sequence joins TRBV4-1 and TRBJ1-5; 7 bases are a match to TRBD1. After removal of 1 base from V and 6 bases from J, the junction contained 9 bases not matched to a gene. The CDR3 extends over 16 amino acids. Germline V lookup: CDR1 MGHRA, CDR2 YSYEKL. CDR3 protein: CASSQGVGRGIQPQHF. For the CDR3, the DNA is TGCGCCAGCAGCCAAGGAGTTGGCAGGGGGATTCAGCCCCAGCATTTT.

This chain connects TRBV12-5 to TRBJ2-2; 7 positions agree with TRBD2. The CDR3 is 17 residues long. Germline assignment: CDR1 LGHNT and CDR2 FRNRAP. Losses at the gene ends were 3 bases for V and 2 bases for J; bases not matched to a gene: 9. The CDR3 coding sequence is TGTGCTAGTGGTTTAATGGGAGGGCGGGCTAACACCGGGGAGCTGTTTTTT. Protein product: CASGLMGGRANTGELFF.

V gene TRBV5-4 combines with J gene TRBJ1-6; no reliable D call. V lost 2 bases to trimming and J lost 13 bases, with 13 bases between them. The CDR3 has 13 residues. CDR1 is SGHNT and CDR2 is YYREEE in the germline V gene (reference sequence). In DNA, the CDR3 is TGTGCCAGCAGCTTTGCGCGGGAAGGGCCCCTCCACTTT. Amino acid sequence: CASSFAREGPLHF.

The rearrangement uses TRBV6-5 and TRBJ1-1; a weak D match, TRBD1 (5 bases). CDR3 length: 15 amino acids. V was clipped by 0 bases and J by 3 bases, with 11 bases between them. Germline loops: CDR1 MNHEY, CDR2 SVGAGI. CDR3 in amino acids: CASSYSGVEDTEAFF. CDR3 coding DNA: TGTGCCAGCAGTTACTCAGGGGTCGAGGACACTGAAGCTTTCTTT.

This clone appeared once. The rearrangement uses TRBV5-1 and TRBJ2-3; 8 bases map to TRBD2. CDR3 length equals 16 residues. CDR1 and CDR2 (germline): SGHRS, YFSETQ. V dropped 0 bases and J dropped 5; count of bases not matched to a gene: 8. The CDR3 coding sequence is TGCGCCAGCAGCTTGGAGGGGCTAGCGGGTAAAGATACGCAGTATTTT. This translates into CASSLEGLAGKDTQYF.

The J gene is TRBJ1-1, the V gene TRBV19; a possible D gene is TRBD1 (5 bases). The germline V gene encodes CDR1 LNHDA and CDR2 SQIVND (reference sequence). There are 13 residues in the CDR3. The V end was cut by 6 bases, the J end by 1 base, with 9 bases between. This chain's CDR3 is CASRNQGNTEAFF. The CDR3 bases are TGTGCCAGTAGAAACCAGGGGAACACTGAAGCTTTCTTT.

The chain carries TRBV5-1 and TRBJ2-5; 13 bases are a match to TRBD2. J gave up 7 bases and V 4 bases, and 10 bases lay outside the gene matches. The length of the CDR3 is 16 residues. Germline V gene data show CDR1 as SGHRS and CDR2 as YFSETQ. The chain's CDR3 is CASSHETSGGPGTQYF. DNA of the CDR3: TGCGCCAGCAGCCATGAGACTAGCGGGGGGCCGGGGACCCAGTACTTC.

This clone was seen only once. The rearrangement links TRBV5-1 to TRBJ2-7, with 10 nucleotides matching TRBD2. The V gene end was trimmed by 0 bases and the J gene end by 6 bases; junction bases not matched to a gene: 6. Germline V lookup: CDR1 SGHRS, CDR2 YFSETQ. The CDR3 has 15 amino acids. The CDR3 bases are TGCGCCAGCAGCTTGGTCCTAGCGGGAGCTCGCGAGCAGTACTTC. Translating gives CASSLVLAGAREQYF.

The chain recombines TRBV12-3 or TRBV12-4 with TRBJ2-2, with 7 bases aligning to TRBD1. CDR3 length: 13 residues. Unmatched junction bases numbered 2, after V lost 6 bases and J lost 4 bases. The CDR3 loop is CASSPGGTGELFF. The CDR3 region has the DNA TGTGCCAGCAGCCCAGGGGGCACCGGGGAGCTGTTTTTT.

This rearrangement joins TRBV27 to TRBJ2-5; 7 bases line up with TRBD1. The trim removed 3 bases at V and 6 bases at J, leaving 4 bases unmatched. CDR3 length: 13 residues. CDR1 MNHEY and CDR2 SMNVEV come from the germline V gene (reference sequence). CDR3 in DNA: TGTGCCAGCAGTTTTAGGACAGGACAGACCCAGTACTTC. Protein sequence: CASSFRTGQTQYF.